This T cell receptor beta chain originates from a study of blood T cell repertoires in COVID-19. Study information: The cDNA or gDNA used as material had been derived from T cells, B-cell-depleted T cells, or PBMCs.

Method: immunoSEQ multiplex PCR; TCRdb's copy keeps in-frame clones and lacks some. The table has about 150,000 clones, roughly four fifths seen once. The germline V gene encodes CDR1 MDHEN and CDR2 SYDVKM. The CDR3 covers 16 residues. Trimming at V came to 6 bases and at J to 0 bases, leaving 9 bases not matched to a gene. The genes are TRBV28 and TRBJ1-2; 8 bases are a match to TRBD1. The TCR comes from a man at least 80 years old with acute or convalescent COVID-19. The sample consisted of peripheral blood. The CDR3 loop is CASRDVQGATNYGYTF. In nucleotides, the CDR3 is TGTGCCAGCAGGGATGTTCAGGGGGCAACTAACTATGGCTACACCTTC.